This paragraph reports one T cell receptor (beta chain). Using immunoSEQ multiplex PCR, the repertoire was profiled, and TCRdb retains in-frame clones only, with some absent. The profile shows over 30,000 clones, less than 90% of them singletons. The data were taken from a study of blood T cell repertoires in COVID-19. Germline-derived CDR1 and CDR2 are SGDLS and YYNGEE. This CDR3 is built from 20 residues. Losses at the gene ends were 1 base for V and 2 bases for J; bases not matched to a gene: 8. The sequence came from a woman at least 80 years old with active or convalescent COVID-19. The chain couples TRBV9 to TRBJ2-2; 16 nucleotides match TRBD2. Sequenced: peripheral blood. CDR3 nucleotide sequence: TGTGCCAGCAGCGTACAACCCGGGACTAGCGGGGGGGGTAACACCGGGGAGCTGTTTTTT. Translation gives CASSVQPGTSGGGNTGELFF.